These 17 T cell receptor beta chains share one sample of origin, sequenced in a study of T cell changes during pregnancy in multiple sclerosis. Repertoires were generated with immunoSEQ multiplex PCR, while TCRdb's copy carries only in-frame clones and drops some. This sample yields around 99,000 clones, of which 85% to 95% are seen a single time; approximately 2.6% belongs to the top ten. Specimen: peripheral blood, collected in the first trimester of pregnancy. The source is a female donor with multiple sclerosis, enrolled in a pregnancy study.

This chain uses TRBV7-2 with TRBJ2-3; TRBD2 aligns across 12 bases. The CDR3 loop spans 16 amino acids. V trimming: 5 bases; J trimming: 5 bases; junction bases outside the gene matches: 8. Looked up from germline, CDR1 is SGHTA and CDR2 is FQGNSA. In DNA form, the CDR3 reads TGTGCCAGCAGCGTATCACTAGCGGGAGGAGGAGATACGCAGTATTTT. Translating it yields CASSVSLAGGGDTQYF.

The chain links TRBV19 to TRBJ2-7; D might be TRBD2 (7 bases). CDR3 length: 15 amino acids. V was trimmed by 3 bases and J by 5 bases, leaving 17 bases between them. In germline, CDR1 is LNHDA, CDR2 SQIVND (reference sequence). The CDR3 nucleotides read TGTGCCAGTAGTATTGGGCAGGGGCTAGCGGACGAGCAGTACTTC. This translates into CASSIGQGLADEQYF.

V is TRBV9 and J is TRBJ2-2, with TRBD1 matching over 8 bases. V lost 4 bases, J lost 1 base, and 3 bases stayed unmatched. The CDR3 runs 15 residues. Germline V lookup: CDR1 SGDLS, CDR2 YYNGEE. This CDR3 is CASSTQGGNTGELFF. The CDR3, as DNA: TGTGCCAGCAGCACACAGGGGGGGAACACCGGGGAGCTGTTTTTT.

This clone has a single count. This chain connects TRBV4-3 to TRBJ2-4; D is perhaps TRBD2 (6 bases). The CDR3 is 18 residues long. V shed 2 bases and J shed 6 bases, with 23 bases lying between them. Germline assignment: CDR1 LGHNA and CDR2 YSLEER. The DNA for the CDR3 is TGCGCCAGCAGCCAATTGCCGAGCGGGCCCGATCTGCCAAACATTCAGTACTTC. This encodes CASSQLPSGPDLPNIQYF.

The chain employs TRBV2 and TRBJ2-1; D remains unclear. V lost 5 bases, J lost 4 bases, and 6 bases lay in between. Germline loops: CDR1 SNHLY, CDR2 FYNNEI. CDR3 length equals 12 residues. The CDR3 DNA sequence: TGTGCCAGCAGTTCAAATTACAATGAGCAGTTCTTC. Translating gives CASSSNYNEQFF. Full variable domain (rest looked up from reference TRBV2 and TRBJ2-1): EPEVTQTPSHQVTQMGQEVILRCVPISNHLYFYWYRQILGQKVEFLVSFYNNEISEKSEIFDDQFSVERPDGSNFTLKIRSTKLEDSAMYFCASSSNYNEQFFGPGTRLTVL.

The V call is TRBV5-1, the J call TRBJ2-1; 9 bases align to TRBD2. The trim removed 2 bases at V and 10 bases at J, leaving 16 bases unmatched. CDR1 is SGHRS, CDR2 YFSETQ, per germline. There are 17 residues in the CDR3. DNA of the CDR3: TGCGCCAGCAGCTTCTCATCCCTAGCGGGAAAGAAGGGGGAGCAGTTCTTC. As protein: CASSFSSLAGKKGEQFF.

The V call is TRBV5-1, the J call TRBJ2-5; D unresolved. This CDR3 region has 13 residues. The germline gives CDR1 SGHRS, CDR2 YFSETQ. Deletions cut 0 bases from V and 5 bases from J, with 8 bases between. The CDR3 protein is CASSLGRWETQYF. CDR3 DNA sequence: TGCGCCAGCAGCTTGGGCAGGTGGGAGACCCAGTACTTC. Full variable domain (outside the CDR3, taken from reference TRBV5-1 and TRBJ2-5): KAGVTQTPRYLIKTRGQQVTLSCSPISGHRSVSWYQQTPGQGLQFLFEYFSETQRNKGNFPGRFSGRQFSNSRSEMNVSTLELGDSALYLCASSLGRWETQYFGPGTRLLVL.

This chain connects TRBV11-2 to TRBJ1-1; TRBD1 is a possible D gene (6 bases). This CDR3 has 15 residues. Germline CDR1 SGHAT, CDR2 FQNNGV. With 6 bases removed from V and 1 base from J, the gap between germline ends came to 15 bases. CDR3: CASRPMTGKNTEAFF. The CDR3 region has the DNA TGTGCCAGCAGACCCATGACAGGCAAGAACACTGAAGCTTTCTTT.

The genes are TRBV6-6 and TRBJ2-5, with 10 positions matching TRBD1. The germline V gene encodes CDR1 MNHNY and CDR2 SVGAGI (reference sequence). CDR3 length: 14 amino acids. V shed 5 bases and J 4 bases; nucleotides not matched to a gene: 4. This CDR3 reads CASSPRDRGETQYF. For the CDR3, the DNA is TGTGCCAGCAGTCCCCGGGACAGGGGAGAGACCCAGTACTTC.

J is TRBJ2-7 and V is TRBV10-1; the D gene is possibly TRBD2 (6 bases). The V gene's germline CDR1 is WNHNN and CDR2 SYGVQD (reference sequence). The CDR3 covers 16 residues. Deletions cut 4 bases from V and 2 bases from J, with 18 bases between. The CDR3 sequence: CASSVREKAGAYEQYF. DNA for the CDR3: TGCGCCAGCAGTGTACGGGAAAAAGCGGGCGCCTACGAGCAGTACTTC.

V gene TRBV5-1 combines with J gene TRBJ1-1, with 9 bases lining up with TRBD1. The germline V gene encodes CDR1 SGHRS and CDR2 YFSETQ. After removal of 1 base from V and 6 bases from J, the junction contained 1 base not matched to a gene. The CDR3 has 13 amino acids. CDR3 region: CASSLWTGAEAFF. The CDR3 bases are TGCGCCAGCAGCTTGTGGACAGGGGCTGAAGCTTTCTTT. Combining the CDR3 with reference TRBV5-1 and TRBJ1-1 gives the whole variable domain KAGVTQTPRYLIKTRGQQVTLSCSPISGHRSVSWYQQTPGQGLQFLFEYFSETQRNKGNFPGRFSGRQFSNSRSEMNVSTLELGDSALYLCASSLWTGAEAFFGQGTRLTVV.

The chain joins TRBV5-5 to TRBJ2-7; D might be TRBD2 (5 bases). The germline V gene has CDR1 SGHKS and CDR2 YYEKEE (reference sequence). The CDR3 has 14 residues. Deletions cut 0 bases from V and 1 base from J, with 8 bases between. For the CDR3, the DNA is TGTGCCAGCAGCTTGGCCGCGGGTTCCTACGAGCAGTACTTC. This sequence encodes CASSLAAGSYEQYF.

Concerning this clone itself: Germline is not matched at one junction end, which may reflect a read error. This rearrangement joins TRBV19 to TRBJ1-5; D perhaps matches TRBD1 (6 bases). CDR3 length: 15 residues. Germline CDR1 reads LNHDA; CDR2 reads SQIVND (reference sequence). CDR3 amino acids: CASRPGDRPNQSQHF. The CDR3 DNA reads TGTGCCAGTAGACCCGGAGACAGGCCGAATCAGTCCCAGCATTTT.

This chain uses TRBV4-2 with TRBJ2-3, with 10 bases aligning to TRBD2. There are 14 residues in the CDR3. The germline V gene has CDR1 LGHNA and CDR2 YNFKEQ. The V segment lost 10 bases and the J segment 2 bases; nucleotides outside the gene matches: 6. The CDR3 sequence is CATYSGRSTDTQYF. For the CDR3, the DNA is TGTGCCACCTATAGCGGGAGGTCCACAGATACGCAGTATTTT.

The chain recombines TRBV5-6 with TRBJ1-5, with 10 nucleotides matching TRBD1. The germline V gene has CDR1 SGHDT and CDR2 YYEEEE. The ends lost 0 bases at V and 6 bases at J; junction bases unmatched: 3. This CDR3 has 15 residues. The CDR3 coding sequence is TGTGCCAGCAGCTTGGGTCGACAGGGGGCTCAGCCCCAGCATTTT. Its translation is CASSLGRQGAQPQHF.

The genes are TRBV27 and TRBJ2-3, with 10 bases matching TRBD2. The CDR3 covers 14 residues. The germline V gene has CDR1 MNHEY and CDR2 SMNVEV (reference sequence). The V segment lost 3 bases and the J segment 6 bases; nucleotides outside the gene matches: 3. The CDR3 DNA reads TGTGCCAGCAGTTTTAGCGGGAGGACGGATACGCAGTATTTT. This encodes CASSFSGRTDTQYF.

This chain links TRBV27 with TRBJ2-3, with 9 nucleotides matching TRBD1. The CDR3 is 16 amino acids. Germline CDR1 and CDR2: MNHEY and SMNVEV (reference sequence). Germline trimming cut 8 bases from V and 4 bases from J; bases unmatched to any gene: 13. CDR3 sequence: CASRPVGTGRADTQYF. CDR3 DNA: TGTGCCAGCCGACCCGTCGGGACAGGGAGGGCAGATACGCAGTATTTT.